Described below is a single T cell receptor (beta chain) sequence and its context. Transcripts of RNA were the source for amplifying TCR beta CDR3 regions. HTBI-primed first-round RT-PCR preceded second-round multiplex PCR. TCRdb fed the multiplex PCR reads into MiXCR, producing one record per CDR3 protein. This sample has 500,000 to 800,000 distinct CDR3 sequences; approximately 39% occur once, and the top ten carry 3.3%. The CDR3 extends over 13 amino acids. Germline trimming cut 5 bases from V and 7 bases from J; bases unmatched to any gene: 3. Germline-derived CDR1 and CDR2 are SEHNR and FQNEAQ (reference sequence). This sample was included in a study of Graves' ophthalmopathy and Graves' hyperthyroidism. On the study more broadly: No treatment had been given when peripheral blood was collected at initial diagnosis.

Ophthalmopathy donors showed moderate-to-severe activity, CAS ≥3, NOSPECS ≥4 and a duration under 3 months. Patients were diagnosed from clinical symptoms, serum thyroxine, TRAb, thyroid ultrasound and orbital computed tomography. PBMCs originated in around 11 ml of fresh peripheral blood. The chain employs TRBV7-9 and TRBJ1-1; TRBD1 matches at 11 bases. The source material was peripheral blood. This TCR was recovered from an adult man with Graves' ophthalmopathy. This chain's CDR3 is CASSRGTGGEAFF. In DNA form, the CDR3 reads TGTGCCAGCAGCCGAGGGACAGGGGGTGAAGCTTTCTTT.